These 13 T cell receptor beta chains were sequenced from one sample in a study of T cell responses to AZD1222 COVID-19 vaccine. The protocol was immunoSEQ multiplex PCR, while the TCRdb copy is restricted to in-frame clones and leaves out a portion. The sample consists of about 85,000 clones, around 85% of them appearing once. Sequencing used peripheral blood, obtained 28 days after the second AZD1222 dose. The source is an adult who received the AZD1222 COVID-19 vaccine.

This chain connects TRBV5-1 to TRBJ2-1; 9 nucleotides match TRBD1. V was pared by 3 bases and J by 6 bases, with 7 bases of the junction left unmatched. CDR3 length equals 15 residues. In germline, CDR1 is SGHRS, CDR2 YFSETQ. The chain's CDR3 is CASSSGQGNINEQFF. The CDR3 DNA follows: TGCGCCAGCAGCTCAGGACAGGGGAATATCAATGAGCAGTTCTTC.

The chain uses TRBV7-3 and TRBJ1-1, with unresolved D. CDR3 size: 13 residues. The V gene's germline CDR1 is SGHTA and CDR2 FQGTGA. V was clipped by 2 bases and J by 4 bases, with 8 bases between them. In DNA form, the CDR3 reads TGTGCCAGCAGCTTAGTAGGGAGCACTGAAGCTTTCTTT. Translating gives CASSLVGSTEAFF.

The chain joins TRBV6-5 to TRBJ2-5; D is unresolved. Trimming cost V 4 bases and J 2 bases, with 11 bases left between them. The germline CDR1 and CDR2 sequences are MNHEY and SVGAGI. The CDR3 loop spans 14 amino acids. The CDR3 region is CASSSLTEQETQYF. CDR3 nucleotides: TGTGCCAGCAGTTCCCTAACAGAACAAGAGACCCAGTACTTC.

CDR3 region: CSASANVGGAPKVQYF. CDR3 sequence (DNA): TGCAGTGCTAGTGCAAACGTGGGGGGGGCCCCGAAGGTGCAGTACTTC. The chain carries TRBV20-1 and TRBJ2-7; D is perhaps TRBD2 (7 bases). The germline V and J ends were trimmed by 3 bases and 9 bases, with 27 bases remaining between them. CDR3 length equals 16 residues. Germline V CDR1 and CDR2: DFQATT, SNEGSKA (reference sequence).

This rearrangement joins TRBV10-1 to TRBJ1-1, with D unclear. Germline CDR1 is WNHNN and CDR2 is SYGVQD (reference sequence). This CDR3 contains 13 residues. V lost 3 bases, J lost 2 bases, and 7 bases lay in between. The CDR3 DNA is TGCGCCAGCAGTGACAACTTCAACACTGAAGCTTTCTTT. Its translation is CASSDNFNTEAFF.

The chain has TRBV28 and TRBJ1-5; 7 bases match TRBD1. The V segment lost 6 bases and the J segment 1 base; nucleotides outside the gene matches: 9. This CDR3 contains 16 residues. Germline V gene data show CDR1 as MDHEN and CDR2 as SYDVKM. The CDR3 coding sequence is TGTGCCAGCAGCCAAAAGACAGGGAGAAGCAATCAGCCCCAGCATTTT. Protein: CASSQKTGRSNQPQHF.

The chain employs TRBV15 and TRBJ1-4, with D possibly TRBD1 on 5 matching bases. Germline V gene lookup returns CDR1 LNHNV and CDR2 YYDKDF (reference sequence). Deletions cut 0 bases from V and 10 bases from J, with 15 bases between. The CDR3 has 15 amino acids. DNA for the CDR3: TGTGCCACCAGCAGAGATTTGGCAGGGAAGGGAAAACTGTTTTTT. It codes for CATSRDLAGKGKLFF.

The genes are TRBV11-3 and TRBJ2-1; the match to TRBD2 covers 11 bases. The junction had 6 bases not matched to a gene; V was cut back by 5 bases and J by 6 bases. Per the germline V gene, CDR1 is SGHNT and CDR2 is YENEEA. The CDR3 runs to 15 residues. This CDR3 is CASSTRLAGSNEQFF. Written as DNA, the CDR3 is TGTGCCAGCAGCACCCGACTAGCGGGATCCAATGAGCAGTTCTTC.

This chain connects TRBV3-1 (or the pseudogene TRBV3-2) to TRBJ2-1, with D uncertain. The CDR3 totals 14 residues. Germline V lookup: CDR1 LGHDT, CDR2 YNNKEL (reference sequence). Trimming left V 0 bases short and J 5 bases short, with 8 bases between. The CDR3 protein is CASSQDRLNNEQFF. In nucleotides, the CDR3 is TGTGCCAGCAGCCAAGATAGGCTAAACAATGAGCAGTTCTTC.

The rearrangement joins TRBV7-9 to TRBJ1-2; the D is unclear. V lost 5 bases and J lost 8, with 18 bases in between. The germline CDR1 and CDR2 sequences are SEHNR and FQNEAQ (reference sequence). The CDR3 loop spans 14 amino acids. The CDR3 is CASSPGEGLGGYTF. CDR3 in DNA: TGTGCCAGCAGCCCCGGGGAGGGCCTTGGGGGCTACACCTTC.

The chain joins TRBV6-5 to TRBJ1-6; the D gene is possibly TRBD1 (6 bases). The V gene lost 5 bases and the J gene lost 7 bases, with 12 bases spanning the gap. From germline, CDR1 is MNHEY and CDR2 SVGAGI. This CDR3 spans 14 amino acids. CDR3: CASSHRDGNSPLHF. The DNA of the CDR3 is TGTGCCAGCAGTCACAGGGACGGGAATTCACCCCTCCACTTT.

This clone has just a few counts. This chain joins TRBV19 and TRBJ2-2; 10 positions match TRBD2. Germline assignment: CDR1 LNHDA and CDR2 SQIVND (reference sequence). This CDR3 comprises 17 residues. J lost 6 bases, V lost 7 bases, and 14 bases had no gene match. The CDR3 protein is CASTTSGLAGVAGELFF. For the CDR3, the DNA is TGTGCCAGTACCACCTCGGGGCTAGCGGGAGTAGCCGGGGAGCTGTTTTTT.

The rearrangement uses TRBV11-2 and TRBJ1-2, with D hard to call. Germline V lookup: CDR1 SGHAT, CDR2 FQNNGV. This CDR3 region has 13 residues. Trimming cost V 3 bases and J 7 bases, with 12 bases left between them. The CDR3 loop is CASSFTSGLGYTF. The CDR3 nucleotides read TGTGCCAGCAGCTTCACGTCTGGGCTTGGCTACACCTTC.